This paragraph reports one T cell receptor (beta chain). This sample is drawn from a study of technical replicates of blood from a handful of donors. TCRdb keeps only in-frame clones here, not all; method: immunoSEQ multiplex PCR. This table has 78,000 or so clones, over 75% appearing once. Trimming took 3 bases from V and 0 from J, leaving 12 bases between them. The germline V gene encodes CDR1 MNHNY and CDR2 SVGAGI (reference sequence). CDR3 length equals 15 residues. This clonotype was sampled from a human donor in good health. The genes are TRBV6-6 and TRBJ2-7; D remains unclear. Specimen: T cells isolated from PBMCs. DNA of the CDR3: TGTGCCAGCAGTTATCTTGGCGGATCCTCCTACGAGCAGTACTTC. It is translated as CASSYLGGSSYEQYF.